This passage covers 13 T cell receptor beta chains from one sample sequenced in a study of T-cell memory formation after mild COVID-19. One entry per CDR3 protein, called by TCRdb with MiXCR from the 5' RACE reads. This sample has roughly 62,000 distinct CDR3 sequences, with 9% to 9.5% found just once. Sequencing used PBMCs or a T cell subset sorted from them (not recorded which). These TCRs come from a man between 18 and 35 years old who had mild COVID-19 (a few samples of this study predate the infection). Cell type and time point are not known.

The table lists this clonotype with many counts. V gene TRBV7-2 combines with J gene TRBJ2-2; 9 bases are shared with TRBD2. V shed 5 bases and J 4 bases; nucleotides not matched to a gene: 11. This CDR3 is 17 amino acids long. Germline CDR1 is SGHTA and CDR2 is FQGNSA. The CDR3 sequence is CASSIVGTSLSTGELFF. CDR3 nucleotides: TGTGCCAGCAGCATTGTCGGGACTAGCCTATCCACCGGGGAGCTGTTTTTT.

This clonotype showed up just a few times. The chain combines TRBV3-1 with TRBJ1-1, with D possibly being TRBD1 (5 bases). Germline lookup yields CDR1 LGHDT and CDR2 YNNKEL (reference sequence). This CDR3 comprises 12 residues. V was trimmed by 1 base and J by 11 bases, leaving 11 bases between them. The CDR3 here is CASSQAGRWAFF. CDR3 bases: TGTGCCAGCAGCCAAGCGGGGCGATGGGCTTTCTTT.

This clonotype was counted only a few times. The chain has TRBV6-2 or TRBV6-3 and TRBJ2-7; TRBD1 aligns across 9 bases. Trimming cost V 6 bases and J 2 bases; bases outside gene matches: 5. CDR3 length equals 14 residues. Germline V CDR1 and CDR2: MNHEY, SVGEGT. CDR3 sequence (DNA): TGTGCCAGCAGACGACAGGGGGGAGCCTACGAGCAGTACTTC. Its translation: CASRRQGGAYEQYF.

CDR3 amino acids: CSARGGGEAFF. In nucleotides, the CDR3 is TGCAGTGCTCGGGGTGGCGGTGAAGCTTTCTTT. The J gene is TRBJ1-1, the V gene TRBV20-1; D not certain. V was cut by 5 bases and J by 7 bases, with 11 bases left in between. CDR1 DFQATT and CDR2 SNEGSKA come from the germline V gene (reference sequence). This CDR3 spans 11 amino acids.

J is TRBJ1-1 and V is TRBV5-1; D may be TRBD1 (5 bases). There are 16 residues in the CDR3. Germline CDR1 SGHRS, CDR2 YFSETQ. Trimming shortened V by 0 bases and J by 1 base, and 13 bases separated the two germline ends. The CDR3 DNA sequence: TGCGCCAGCAGCTTGGTGTCAGGGCGTTCGAACACTGAAGCTTTCTTT. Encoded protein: CASSLVSGRSNTEAFF. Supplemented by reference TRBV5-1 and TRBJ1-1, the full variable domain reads KAGVTQTPRYLIKTRGQQVTLSCSPISGHRSVSWYQQTPGQGLQFLFEYFSETQRNKGNFPGRFSGRQFSNSRSEMNVSTLELGDSALYLCASSLVSGRSNTEAFFGQGTRLTVV.

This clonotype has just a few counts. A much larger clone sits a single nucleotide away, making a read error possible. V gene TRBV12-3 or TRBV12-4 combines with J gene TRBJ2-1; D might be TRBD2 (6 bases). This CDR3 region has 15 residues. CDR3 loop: CASVLGRRGYTEQFF. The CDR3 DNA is TGTGCCAGCGTCCTCGGTCGGCGGGGCTACACTGAGCAGTTCTTC.

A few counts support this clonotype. CDR3 sequence (DNA): TGTGCCAGCAGTCTTCGGACAGGGGGGGATGAGCAGTTCTTC. Encoded protein: CASSLRTGGDEQFF. This chain uses TRBV6-1 with TRBJ2-1; 10 bases fit TRBD1. The CDR3 length is 14 residues. The junction had 6 bases not matched to a gene; V was cut back by 5 bases and J by 8 bases. Germline assignment: CDR1 MNHNS and CDR2 SASEGT.

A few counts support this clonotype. The CDR3 protein is CASSLLDRGVTGELFF. The CDR3 DNA reads as TGTGCCAGCAGCCTACTGGACAGGGGAGTCACCGGGGAGCTGTTTTTT. The V and J genes are TRBV7-2 and TRBJ2-2; the match to TRBD1 covers 9 bases. CDR3 length equals 16 residues. Germline assignment: CDR1 SGHTA and CDR2 FQGNSA. V was pared by 5 bases and J by 4 bases, with 8 bases of the junction left unmatched.

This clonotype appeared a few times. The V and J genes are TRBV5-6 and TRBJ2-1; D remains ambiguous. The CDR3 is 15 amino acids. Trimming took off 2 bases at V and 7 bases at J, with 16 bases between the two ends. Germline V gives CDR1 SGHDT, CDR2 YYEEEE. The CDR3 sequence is CASSFEEYSPNEQFF. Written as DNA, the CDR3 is TGTGCCAGCAGCTTTGAGGAGTATAGCCCAAATGAGCAGTTCTTC.

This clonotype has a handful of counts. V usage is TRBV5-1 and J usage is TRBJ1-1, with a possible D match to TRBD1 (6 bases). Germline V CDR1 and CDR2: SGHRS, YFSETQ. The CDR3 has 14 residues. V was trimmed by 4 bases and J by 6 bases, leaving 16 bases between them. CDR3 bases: TGCGCCAGCAGCCCTCCGAACAGGGAATCTGAAGCTTTCTTT. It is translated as CASSPPNRESEAFF.

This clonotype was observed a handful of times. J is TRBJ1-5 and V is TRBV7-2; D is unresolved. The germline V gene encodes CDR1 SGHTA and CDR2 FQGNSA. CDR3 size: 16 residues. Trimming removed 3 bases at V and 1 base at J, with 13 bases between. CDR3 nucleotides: TGTGCCAGCAGCTTCGGTTCCGGGGTCAGCAATCAGCCCCAGCATTTT. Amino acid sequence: CASSFGSGVSNQPQHF.

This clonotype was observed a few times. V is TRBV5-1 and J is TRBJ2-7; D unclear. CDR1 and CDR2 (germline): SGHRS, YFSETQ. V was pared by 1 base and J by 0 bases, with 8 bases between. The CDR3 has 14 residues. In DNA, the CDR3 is TGCGCCAGCAGCTTGCTTGGAAGCTCCTACGAGCAGTACTTC. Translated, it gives CASSLLGSSYEQYF.

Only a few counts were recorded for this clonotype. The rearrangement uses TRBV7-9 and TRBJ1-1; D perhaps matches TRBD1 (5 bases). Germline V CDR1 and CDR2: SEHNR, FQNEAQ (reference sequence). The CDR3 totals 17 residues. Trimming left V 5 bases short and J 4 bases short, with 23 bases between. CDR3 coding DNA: TGTGCCAGCAGCCCGATAGGCAGGGCCCGACTGAGCACTGAAGCTTTCTTT. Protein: CASSPIGRARLSTEAFF.